The subject of this entry is one T cell receptor (beta chain). Source study methods: Amplification from reference gene primers served as the basis for estimated nucleated cell counts. Using immunoSEQ multiplex PCR, the repertoire was profiled, and TCRdb retains in-frame clones only, with some absent. The V and J calls and clone size come from that table; D and trimming were worked out from the DNA. The sample records 200,000 to 250,000 clones, 65% to 85% being singletons. Germline V gives CDR1 SGHRS, CDR2 YFSETQ. Deletions cut 4 bases from V and 2 bases from J, with 7 bases between. This CDR3 spans 12 amino acids. The entry originates in a study of blood T cell repertoires in COVID-19. Turning to the study itself: Researchers got acute and convalescent COVID-19 samples from the United States, Italy and Spain. From T cells, B-cell-depleted T cells, or PBMCs came the material, which was cDNA or gDNA.

The rearrangement links TRBV5-1 to TRBJ2-7, with D maybe TRBD1 (5 bases). This TCR came from a human donor in a cohort sampled during active COVID-19. Source material: peripheral blood. The CDR3 region is CASSDSAYEQYF. DNA of the CDR3: TGCGCCAGCAGCGACAGTGCCTACGAGCAGTACTTC.